This T cell receptor beta chain was sequenced for a study of CD8 T cells in ankylosing spondylitis. The CDR3 sequence is 13 residues long. CDR1 is LNHNV, CDR2 YYDKDF, per germline (reference sequence). V was clipped by 5 bases and J by 5 bases, with 12 bases between them. This clonotype was found a few times. Its target is unknown. MiXCR was run by TCRdb on the 5' RACE reads, yielding one entry per CDR3 protein. The sample has 650,000 to 800,000 distinct CDR3 sequences; roughly 19% are singletons. Study-level findings and limits: Ankylosing spondylitis blood seemed to carry a telltale TCR beta motif made of eight or nine highly homologous variants.

V is TRBV15 and J is TRBJ2-5; D unresolved. Sequenced: blood, either unsorted or a sorted T cell fraction (not recorded which). This TCR came from a male donor with ankylosing spondylitis. The CDR3 DNA reads as TGTGCCACCAGCCGGGTGGAGAGCGAGACCCAGTACTTC. This sequence encodes CATSRVESETQYF. Full variable domain (missing parts from reference TRBV15 and TRBJ2-5): DAMVIQNPRYQVTQFGKPVTLSCSQTLNHNVMYWYQQKSSQAPKLLFHYYDKDFNNEADTPDNFQSRRPNTSFCFLDIRSPGLGDTAMYLCATSRVESETQYFGPGTRLLVL.